The source of this T cell receptor (beta chain) is a study of T cell repertoires in cytomegalovirus infection. Turning to the study itself: An indication of both CMV infection and matching HLA type came from public TCR beta signatures.

MiXCR was run by TCRdb on the reads, yielding one entry per CDR3 protein. This table holds 480,000 or so distinct CDR3 sequences, approximately 10% found once. This clonotype was detected ten times or more. What it binds is unknown. Study outcomes and limitations: The ex vivo response was dominated by HLA-C-restricted CMV-specific TCR beta clonotypes. Summed frequency of shared TCR beta families picked out CMV carriers who also had the relevant HLA.

CDR1 is KGHSH and CDR2 is LQKENI in the germline V gene. V gave up 6 bases and J gave up 6 bases; unmatched junction bases: 8. The CDR3 is 13 residues long. The V call is TRBV18, the J call TRBJ2-7; 7 bases are shared with TRBD1. This TCR derives from a human donor in good health (CMV status not recorded). Some clones in this sample may be carry-over from other donors' samples. Sample: PBMCs. The CDR3 reads CASSLGQEGEQYF. The CDR3 nucleotides read TGTGCCAGCTCCCTCGGACAGGAAGGCGAGCAGTACTTC.